The sequence of this T cell receptor (beta chain) was determined in a study of blood T cell repertoires in COVID-19. The CDR3 extends over 14 amino acids. The V and J ends lost 4 bases and 4 bases respectively, with 13 bases between them. Germline V gene sequence: CDR1 LGHDT, CDR2 YNNKEL (reference sequence). The protocol was immunoSEQ multiplex PCR, while the TCRdb copy is restricted to in-frame clones and leaves out a portion. The sample carries fewer than 90,000 clones, roughly 72% recorded once. The chain combines TRBV3-1 (or the pseudogene TRBV3-2) with TRBJ1-1; no reliable D call. The sample was peripheral blood. The TCR originated in a man aged 55 to 69 with COVID-19, enrolled during active disease. The CDR3 loop reads CASSPQTRGTEAFF. The CDR3 nucleotides are TGTGCCAGCAGCCCCCAGACACGGGGCACTGAAGCTTTCTTT.